The 22 T cell receptor beta chains below all came from one sample that was sequenced in a study of T-cell memory formation after mild COVID-19 (dated by TCRdb to the early 2020s). Library method: 5' RACE. Reads for this sample came from an Illumina NovaSeq 6000. TCRdb reworked the public reads: Q25 trimming with fastp, MiXCR clone assembly, productive beta chains retained. Rows are unified per CDR3 protein, each entry keeping the most common DNA and genes. Recorded for this sample are hundreds of thousands of distinct CDR3 sequences; approximately 15% of them occurred a single time. 2.1% of the sample goes to the ten largest clones. Material for sequencing was PBMCs or a T cell subset sorted from them (not recorded which). The receptors were gathered from an adult woman who had mild COVID-19 (a few samples of this study predate the infection). The sample titles of this study are shuffled in the database, so cell type and time point are left out; the donor was told from shared clones.

The CDR3 loop reads CASRRQGGGEQYF. The CDR3 DNA is TGTGCCAGCAGGAGGCAGGGGGGCGGCGAGCAGTACTTC. This chain joins TRBV6-5 and TRBJ2-7; D is possibly TRBD1 (7 bases). This CDR3 comprises 13 residues. V lost 6 bases, J lost 6 bases, and 15 bases lay in between. Germline lookup yields CDR1 MNHEY and CDR2 SVGAGI.

The rearrangement links TRBV5-1 to TRBJ1-2; D is unclear. Trimming took 3 bases from V and 2 from J, leaving 5 bases between them. The CDR3 runs to 12 residues. Germline CDR1 is SGHRS and CDR2 is YFSETQ. CDR3 protein: CASSSENYGYTF. The CDR3, as DNA: TGCGCCAGCAGCTCCGAGAACTATGGCTACACCTTC.

The chain uses TRBV15 and TRBJ1-5; 9 nucleotides align to TRBD1. The CDR3 loop spans 17 amino acids. V shed 0 bases, J shed 2 bases, and the junction held 5 bases outside the gene matches. Germline V lookup: CDR1 LNHNV, CDR2 YYDKDF (reference sequence). DNA for the CDR3: TGTGCCACCAGCAGAGACTTCCGGGACAGGGGCAATCAGCCCCAGCATTTT. Translating gives CATSRDFRDRGNQPQHF.

This clonotype was found a few times. The rearrangement joins TRBV13 to TRBJ2-6, with no clear D. Germline V gene sequence: CDR1 PRHDT, CDR2 FYEKMQ (reference sequence). Trimming shortened V by 4 bases and J by 0 bases, and 16 bases separated the two germline ends. The CDR3 has 18 amino acids. CDR3 region: CASSYSLGPSSGANVLTF. The CDR3 DNA reads TGTGCCAGCAGCTACTCCCTCGGACCCTCCTCTGGGGCCAACGTCCTGACTTTC.

This clonotype was detected only a few times. The V gene is TRBV6-1, the J gene TRBJ2-5; D not resolved. CDR3 length: 14 residues. Germline V CDR1 and CDR2: MNHNS, SASEGT. Trimming cost V 6 bases and J 5 bases, with 16 bases left between them. The CDR3 reads CASRPRAGGETQYF. Written as DNA, the CDR3 is TGTGCCAGCAGACCTCGGGCAGGTGGGGAGACCCAGTACTTC.

The V call is TRBV3-1, the J call TRBJ2-6, with 7 bases that match TRBD1. CDR3 size: 16 residues. Trimming removed 2 bases from V and 2 bases from J; junction bases left unmatched: 3. Germline loops: CDR1 LGHDT, CDR2 YNNKEL (reference sequence). The CDR3 here is CASSQIDRAGANVLTF. The CDR3 DNA follows: TGTGCCAGCAGCCAAATCGACAGGGCTGGGGCCAACGTCCTGACTTTC.

This chain connects TRBV12-3 or TRBV12-4 to TRBJ2-7; 13 nucleotides line up with TRBD2. The CDR3 consists of 15 residues. Losses at the gene ends were 6 bases for V and 7 bases for J; bases not matched to a gene: 9. CDR3 in DNA: TGTGCCAGCAGGTCTTCGGGACTAGCGGGGCCTGAGCAGTACTTC. Its protein is CASRSSGLAGPEQYF.

The chain uses TRBV24-1 and TRBJ1-5, with D possibly matching TRBD1 (5 bases). Deletions cut 4 bases from V and 1 base from J, with 13 bases between. Germline V lookup: CDR1 KGHDR, CDR2 SFDVKD. This CDR3 comprises 16 residues. CDR3 loop: CATSDHRKGSNQPQHF. In DNA, the CDR3 is TGTGCCACCAGTGACCACAGGAAAGGAAGCAATCAGCCCCAGCATTTT.

The J gene is TRBJ1-1, the V gene TRBV12-3 or TRBV12-4; 10 bases are shared with TRBD1. The CDR3 covers 15 residues. V lost 5 bases to trimming and J lost 4 bases; unmatched junction nucleotides: 7. CDR3 amino acids: CASSEPGTGATEAFF. The CDR3 DNA is TGTGCCAGCAGTGAACCCGGGACAGGGGCCACTGAAGCTTTCTTT.

The chain couples TRBV30 to TRBJ1-4; 9 nucleotides line up with TRBD1. The V segment lost 1 base and the J segment 9 bases; nucleotides outside the gene matches: 3. The CDR3 length is 13 residues. Germline V CDR1 and CDR2: GTSNPN, SVGIG (reference sequence). The CDR3 loop reads CAWSEGTGKKLFF. In nucleotides, the CDR3 is TGTGCCTGGAGTGAGGGGACAGGGAAAAAACTGTTTTTT.

The V and J genes are TRBV28 and TRBJ2-7; 9 bases line up with TRBD1. Germline CDR1 reads MDHEN; CDR2 reads SYDVKM. The CDR3 consists of 14 residues. V lost 9 bases to trimming and J lost 2 bases; unmatched junction nucleotides: 8. The CDR3 region is CASITGTGPYEQYF. CDR3 DNA: TGTGCCAGTATAACGGGGACAGGGCCCTACGAGCAGTACTTC.

This chain joins TRBV4-1 and TRBJ2-7; 9 positions match TRBD2. Germline V gene sequence: CDR1 MGHRA, CDR2 YSYEKL. J was trimmed by 2 bases and V by 0 bases; bases with no gene match: 5. This CDR3 spans 16 amino acids. This chain's CDR3 is CASSQEGLAGPYEQYF. Here the CDR3 DNA reads TGCGCCAGCAGCCAAGAGGGTCTAGCGGGACCCTACGAGCAGTACTTC.

The chain is built from TRBV4-2 and TRBJ2-3; D is perhaps TRBD2 (6 bases). This CDR3 spans 15 amino acids. Per the germline V gene, CDR1 is LGHNA and CDR2 is YNFKEQ. Deletions cut 3 bases from V and 2 bases from J, with 12 bases between. CDR3 in amino acids: CASSHNKRATDTQYF. The CDR3 DNA is TGTGCCAGCAGCCATAATAAGCGGGCCACAGATACGCAGTATTTT.

This clonotype occurred a few times. The genes are TRBV15 and TRBJ2-3; possibly TRBD1 for D (7 bases). The V gene's germline CDR1 is LNHNV and CDR2 YYDKDF (reference sequence). Trimming removed 2 bases from V and 4 bases from J, with 13 bases in between. The CDR3 consists of 15 residues. CDR3 in amino acids: CATSRRQGGADTQYF. CDR3 DNA sequence: TGTGCCACCAGCAGAAGACAGGGAGGCGCAGATACGCAGTATTTT.

The gene calls are TRBV15 and TRBJ1-1; possibly TRBD1 for D (6 bases). CDR3 length: 16 residues. V was clipped by 5 bases and J by 6 bases, with 22 bases between them. CDR1 and CDR2 (germline): LNHNV, YYDKDF (reference sequence). The CDR3 region is CATSSHTRAGGPEAFF. The DNA of the CDR3 is TGTGCCACCAGCTCCCACACTAGGGCGGGGGGCCCTGAAGCTTTCTTT.

The V gene is TRBV6-6, the J gene TRBJ2-2; D unclear. V was clipped by 5 bases and J by 1 base, with 8 bases between them. This CDR3 region has 14 residues. CDR1 is MNHNY and CDR2 is SVGAGI in the germline V gene (reference sequence). The CDR3 protein is CASSPYMNTGELFF. The CDR3 DNA sequence: TGTGCCAGCAGTCCCTACATGAACACCGGGGAGCTGTTTTTT.

This clonotype was seen a handful of times. V and J are TRBV5-1 and TRBJ2-1; D remains ambiguous. V was trimmed by 3 bases and J by 6 bases, leaving 7 bases between them. The CDR3 sequence is 12 residues long. Germline lookup yields CDR1 SGHRS and CDR2 YFSETQ. The CDR3 bases are TGCGCCAGCAGCTCCCCTAGCAATGAGCAGTTCTTC. Translated, it gives CASSSPSNEQFF.

In this sample, this clonotype turned up a few times. J is TRBJ2-4 and V is TRBV20-1, with D possibly TRBD1 on 6 matching bases. This CDR3 has 14 amino acids. The V end was cut by 6 bases, the J end by 1 base, with 13 bases between. CDR1 DFQATT and CDR2 SNEGSKA come from the germline V gene (reference sequence). Here the CDR3 DNA reads TGCAGTGCAGAAGGGACACCTGCCAAAAACATTCAGTACTTC. Protein: CSAEGTPAKNIQYF.

V gene TRBV12-3 or TRBV12-4 combines with J gene TRBJ1-5; tentatively, D is TRBD1 (5 bases). V was cut by 5 bases and J by 2 bases, with 13 bases left in between. The CDR3 length is 15 residues. The CDR3: CASSLGPGGNQPQHF. CDR3 DNA: TGTGCCAGCAGTCTAGGGCCGGGGGGCAATCAGCCCCAGCATTTT.

This clonotype was observed many times. The rearrangement links TRBV27 to TRBJ2-7; D is possibly TRBD1 (6 bases). V was clipped by 5 bases and J by 0 bases, with 26 bases between them. The germline V gene encodes CDR1 MNHEY and CDR2 SMNVEV (reference sequence). The CDR3 contains 19 residues. The CDR3 is CASSRKGPGTSLSSYEQYF. DNA of the CDR3: TGTGCCAGCAGTCGTAAAGGACCCGGGACATCTTTGAGCTCCTACGAGCAGTACTTC.

Only a few counts were recorded for this clonotype. V usage is TRBV4-1 and J usage is TRBJ1-1; no clear D. Trimming shortened V by 2 bases and J by 12 bases, and 13 bases separated the two germline ends. The germline V gene encodes CDR1 MGHRA and CDR2 YSYEKL. The CDR3 is 12 amino acids. The CDR3 reads CASSQLGRWTFF. Written as DNA, the CDR3 is TGCGCCAGCAGCCAACTCGGGCGTTGGACTTTCTTT.

This clonotype was detected only a few times. V and J are TRBV25-1 and TRBJ2-5, with 10 bases matching TRBD2. The CDR3 runs to 14 residues. Germline lookup yields CDR1 MGHDK and CDR2 SYGVNS. V dropped 6 bases and J dropped 5; count of bases not matched to a gene: 6. The CDR3 reads CASREAGGKETQYF. The CDR3 coding sequence is TGTGCCAGCAGAGAAGCGGGGGGGAAGGAGACCCAGTACTTC.